The 32 T cell receptor beta chains below come from one sample, sequenced in a study of spatial heterogeneity in lung cancer. Time point in this sample: sample taken at primary tumor resection. Extraction of whole RNA from tumor, nontumor lung or frozen PBMC preceded unsorted sequencing. From the 5' RACE reads, TCRdb called clonotypes with MiXCR, one entry per CDR3 protein. The sample carries tens of thousands of distinct CDR3 sequences, roughly 7% recorded once. Sequences were derived from PBMCs, sampled at surgery. These receptors all come from a female donor with early-stage non-small cell lung cancer.

The rearrangement joins TRBV20-1 to TRBJ2-2; 11 nucleotides match TRBD2. Germline V CDR1 and CDR2: DFQATT, SNEGSKA (reference sequence). CDR3 length: 15 residues. The V gene end was trimmed by 4 bases and the J gene end by 1 base; junction bases not matched to a gene: 2. The CDR3 loop is CSATGLAGNTGELFF. CDR3 coding DNA: TGCAGTGCTACTGGACTAGCGGGGAACACCGGGGAGCTGTTTTTT.

In this sample, this clonotype turned up many times. This chain connects TRBV5-5 to TRBJ2-7, with TRBD2 identical over 8 bases. Per the germline V gene, CDR1 is SGHKS and CDR2 is YYEKEE (reference sequence). The V and J ends lost 3 bases and 3 bases, in that order; junction bases with no gene match: 5. The length of the CDR3 is 14 residues. CDR3 in DNA: TGTGCCAGCAGCTCTCGACTAGCGTTCTACGAGCAGTACTTC. Its protein is CASSSRLAFYEQYF.

The genes are TRBV5-1 and TRBJ2-5, with 8 bases lining up with TRBD1. The germline CDR1 and CDR2 sequences are SGHRS and YFSETQ. The length of the CDR3 is 16 residues. The ends lost 0 bases at V and 4 bases at J; junction bases unmatched: 8. The CDR3 region is CASSLAPDRAGETQYF. In DNA, the CDR3 is TGCGCCAGCAGCTTGGCGCCGGACAGGGCGGGAGAGACCCAGTACTTC.

This clonotype was picked up many times. This chain joins TRBV5-1 and TRBJ2-1; 8 positions agree with TRBD1. The germline CDR1 and CDR2 sequences are SGHRS and YFSETQ. The ends lost 3 bases at V and 4 bases at J; junction bases unmatched: 3. This CDR3 has 14 amino acids. The CDR3 nucleotides are TGCGCCAGCAGCTGGACAGGGAGTTACAATGAGCAGTTCTTC. Translation: CASSWTGSYNEQFF.

This clonotype appeared many times. The gene calls are TRBV4-2 and TRBJ2-7, with 12 positions matching TRBD2. CDR1 is LGHNA, CDR2 YNFKEQ, per germline. J gave up 7 bases and V 1 base, and 8 bases lay outside the gene matches. The CDR3 sequence is 16 residues long. For the CDR3, the DNA is TGTGCCAGCAGCCAAGTTGTGGGGACTAGCGGGCTGGAGCAGTACTTC. It is translated as CASSQVVGTSGLEQYF.

This clonotype occurred many times. CDR3 sequence reads: CASSAHNEQFF. CDR3 coding DNA: TGTGCCAGCAGCGCCCACAATGAGCAGTTCTTC. V usage is TRBV7-8 and J usage is TRBJ2-1; D not resolved. V dropped 5 bases and J dropped 5 bases, with 4 bases sitting between them. Germline V gene lookup returns CDR1 SGHVS and CDR2 FQNEAQ. The CDR3 is made up of 11 amino acids.

In its sample, this clonotype was seen many times. The J gene is TRBJ2-2, the V gene TRBV5-6, with unresolved D. The CDR3 runs 13 residues. Trimming left V 0 bases short and J 4 bases short, with 4 bases between. Germline V lookup: CDR1 SGHDT, CDR2 YYEEEE. The CDR3 coding sequence is TGTGCCAGCAGCTTGGCATTCACCGGGGAGCTGTTTTTT. The encoded protein is CASSLAFTGELFF.

J is TRBJ1-3 and V is TRBV5-1; D unclear. The CDR3 is 15 amino acids. In germline, CDR1 is SGHRS, CDR2 YFSETQ. Trimming removed 1 base at V and 3 bases at J, with 11 bases between. CDR3 in amino acids: CASSLREKDGNTIYF. The CDR3 DNA is TGCGCCAGCAGCTTGAGGGAAAAAGATGGAAACACCATATATTTT.

This clonotype was detected many times. The chain employs TRBV4-1 and TRBJ2-5; D might be TRBD1 (5 bases). The CDR3 is made up of 14 amino acids. Germline loops: CDR1 MGHRA, CDR2 YSYEKL. Trimming took 2 bases from V and 0 from J, leaving 7 bases between them. CDR3 bases: TGCGCCAGCAGCCAAACAGGCTACCAAGAGACCCAGTACTTC. Protein sequence: CASSQTGYQETQYF.

This clonotype has a count of ten or more. V and J are TRBV28 and TRBJ2-3; perhaps TRBD1 as D (5 bases). V shed 5 bases and J shed 2 bases, with 11 bases lying between them. The CDR3 loop spans 14 amino acids. Germline CDR1 is MDHEN and CDR2 is SYDVKM. The CDR3 region has the DNA TGTGCCAGCAGTACCGGACAACTCACAGATACGCAGTATTTT. This codes for CASSTGQLTDTQYF.

This clonotype turned up a few times. The chain recombines TRBV2 with TRBJ2-7; D remains unclear. V was clipped by 5 bases and J by 4 bases, with 9 bases between them. The length of the CDR3 is 12 residues. CDR1 and CDR2 from the germline V gene are SNHLY and FYNNEI. In nucleotides, the CDR3 is TGTGCCAGCAGTCCGCAACTTTACGAGCAGTACTTC. Translated: CASSPQLYEQYF.

This clonotype has a count of ten or more. The genes are TRBV28 and TRBJ2-5; D possibly uses TRBD1 or TRBD2 (5 bases each). Trimming took off 6 bases at V and 5 bases at J, with 7 bases between the two ends. CDR1 and CDR2 (germline): MDHEN, SYDVKM. The CDR3 consists of 11 residues. The CDR3 coding sequence is TGTGCCAGCAGCTGGGGGGAGACCCAGTACTTC. As protein: CASSWGETQYF.

This clonotype was counted at least ten times. The J gene is TRBJ2-2, the V gene TRBV2; 9 bases are shared with TRBD2. The germline V gene encodes CDR1 SNHLY and CDR2 FYNNEI. Losses at the gene ends were 1 base for V and 3 bases for J; bases not matched to a gene: 3. The CDR3 covers 16 residues. The CDR3 nucleotides are TGTGCCAGCAGTGAAGGTCTAGCGGGGTACACCGGGGAGCTGTTTTTT. Its translation is CASSEGLAGYTGELFF.

This clonotype was counted at least ten times. The chain uses TRBV12-3 or TRBV12-4 and TRBJ2-3, with D uncertain. Trimming left V 0 bases short and J 1 base short, with 11 bases between. CDR3 length: 16 residues. DNA of the CDR3: TGTGCCAGCAGTTTAGCGCCCGGAAGAGGCACAGATACGCAGTATTTT. Translation gives CASSLAPGRGTDTQYF.

This clonotype was seen repeatedly, ten times or more. The genes are TRBV29-1 and TRBJ1-5; possibly TRBD1 for D (6 bases). The CDR3 loop spans 12 amino acids. In germline, CDR1 is SQVTM, CDR2 ANQGSEA. V was shortened by 7 bases and J by 4 bases, with 11 bases between the two germline ends. The CDR3 loop is CSAQGGNQPQHF. The CDR3 coding sequence is TGCAGCGCCCAAGGGGGGAATCAGCCCCAGCATTTT. Together with reference TRBV29-1 and TRBJ1-5, the CDR3 gives the full variable domain: SAVISQKPSRDICQRGTSLTIQCQVDSQVTMMFWYRQQPGQSLTLIATANQGSEATYESGFVIDKFPISRPNLTFSTLTVSNMSPEDSSIYLCSAQGGNQPQHFGDGTRLSIL.

This clonotype was seen more than once but under ten times. The rearrangement uses TRBV4-2 and TRBJ2-5, with D possibly matching TRBD2 (5 bases). CDR3 size: 15 residues. Germline V lookup: CDR1 LGHNA, CDR2 YNFKEQ. V lost 4 bases, J lost 0 bases, and 12 bases lay in between. For the CDR3, the DNA is TGTGCCAGCAGCCCCAACGGGGAGTACCAAGAGACCCAGTACTTC. Amino acids: CASSPNGEYQETQYF.

In this sample, this clonotype turned up many times. The CDR3 region is CASSFRTSVSYEQYF. For the CDR3, the DNA is TGTGCCAGCAGCTTTAGGACTAGCGTCTCCTACGAGCAGTACTTC. The chain joins TRBV3-2 to TRBJ2-7; the table's D call, TRBD2, has no DNA check behind it. TRBV3-2 corresponds to a pseudogene. This CDR3 comprises 15 residues.

This clonotype has at least ten counts. The rearrangement links TRBV29-1 to TRBJ2-1; the D call may be TRBD1 or TRBD2 (5 bases each). The germline CDR1 and CDR2 sequences are SQVTM and ANQGSEA. V was shortened by 6 bases and J by 14 bases, with 17 bases between the two germline ends. CDR3 length: 11 amino acids. CDR3 coding DNA: TGCAGCGTCTCTACTAGTAGGGGCGAGTTCTTC. This codes for CSVSTSRGEFF.

V usage is TRBV7-9 and J usage is TRBJ2-1; 10 bases are shared with TRBD1. Germline CDR1 and CDR2: SEHNR and FQNEAQ (reference sequence). The V gene end was trimmed by 5 bases and the J gene end by 8 bases; junction bases not matched to a gene: 6. This CDR3 spans 14 amino acids. CDR3 amino acids: CASSPRQGAYEQFF. For the CDR3, the DNA is TGTGCCAGCAGCCCCCGACAGGGGGCCTATGAGCAGTTCTTC.

This clonotype was observed a handful of times. CDR3 nucleotides: TGCGCCAGCAGCTTGAGCCCGATACATTCCAAAGTGTCACCCCTCCACTTT. It translates to CASSLSPIHSKVSPLHF. This rearrangement joins TRBV5-1 to TRBJ1-6; D is undetermined. Between the trimmed V and J ends, which lost 1 base and 10 bases, there was a span of 21 bases. The CDR3 runs 17 residues. In germline, CDR1 is SGHRS, CDR2 YFSETQ.

In this sample, this clonotype turned up many times. V and J are TRBV28 and TRBJ1-2; D is ambiguous. CDR3 length equals 12 residues. V was pared by 3 bases and J by 3 bases, with 5 bases between. The germline V gene has CDR1 MDHEN and CDR2 SYDVKM. CDR3 DNA: TGTGCCAGCAGTTTGGGGTACTATGGCTACACCTTC. It encodes CASSLGYYGYTF.

The V and J genes are TRBV2 and TRBJ2-1; 12 bases are shared with TRBD2. This CDR3 comprises 15 residues. Germline loops: CDR1 SNHLY, CDR2 FYNNEI. Trimming removed 7 bases from V and 2 bases from J; junction bases left unmatched: 3. The CDR3 region is CASMRTSGTYNEQFF. Written as DNA, the CDR3 is TGTGCCAGCATGAGGACTAGCGGGACCTACAATGAGCAGTTCTTC.

This clonotype was counted only a few times. The V call is TRBV12-3 or TRBV12-4, the J call TRBJ2-2, with D tentatively TRBD2 (6 bases). The CDR3 totals 16 residues. V lost 5 bases and J lost 9, with 22 bases in between. The CDR3 loop is CASSQQRAGNGWELFF. CDR3 nucleotides: TGTGCCAGCAGTCAACAGCGGGCAGGGAACGGGTGGGAGCTGTTTTTT.

The chain carries TRBV7-9 and TRBJ2-1; 12 nucleotides align to TRBD2. The V segment lost 5 bases and the J segment 7 bases; nucleotides outside the gene matches: 9. Germline V CDR1 and CDR2: SEHNR, FQNEAQ (reference sequence). The CDR3 has 16 amino acids. The CDR3 nucleotides are TGTGCCAGCAGCCCCCGACTAGCGGGAGCTCAAAATGAGCAGTTCTTC. Its protein is CASSPRLAGAQNEQFF. Filled out from reference TRBV7-9 and TRBJ2-1, the complete variable domain reads DTGVSQNPRHKITKRGQNVTFRCDPISEHNRLYWYRQTLGQGPEFLTYFQNEAQLEKSRLLSDRFSAERPKGSFSTLEIQRTEQGDSAMYLCASSPRLAGAQNEQFFGPGTRLTVL.

The table lists this clonotype with a few counts. The chain carries TRBV27 and TRBJ1-2, with no clear D. The CDR3 has 14 amino acids. The V end lost 5 bases, the J end lost 3 bases, and 13 bases lay between the germline ends. Germline-derived CDR1 and CDR2 are MNHEY and SMNVEV (reference sequence). CDR3 amino acids: CASSPAITDYGYTF. CDR3 nucleotide sequence: TGTGCCAGCAGTCCGGCCATCACAGACTATGGCTACACCTTC.

Many counts were recorded for this clonotype. The V gene is TRBV7-8, the J gene TRBJ2-3; D remains unclear. Germline V CDR1 and CDR2: SGHVS, FQNEAQ. CDR3 length equals 14 residues. Trimming removed 1 base at V and 0 bases at J, with 5 bases between. The DNA of the CDR3 is TGTGCCAGCAGCTTAGAACGGAGCACAGATACGCAGTATTTT. Translation: CASSLERSTDTQYF. Looking up the rest from reference TRBV7-8 and TRBJ2-3 gives the full variable domain: GAGVSQSPRYKVAKRGQDVALRCDPISGHVSLFWYQQALGQGPEFLTYFQNEAQLDKSGLPSDRFFAERPEGSVSTLKIQRTQQEDSAVYLCASSLERSTDTQYFGPGTRLTVL.

This clonotype was picked up many times. J is TRBJ1-1 and V is TRBV6-5; D not certain. CDR3 length: 14 amino acids. Trimming cost V 2 bases and J 4 bases, with 11 bases left between them. The V gene's germline CDR1 is MNHEY and CDR2 SVGAGI. DNA of the CDR3: TGTGCCAGCAGTTACAGGGTGATGGGCACTGAAGCTTTCTTT. It codes for CASSYRVMGTEAFF.

This clonotype was seen at least ten times. The genes are TRBV29-1 and TRBJ1-4; maybe TRBD1 (5 bases). CDR1 is SQVTM and CDR2 is ANQGSEA in the germline V gene. The CDR3 is 13 residues long. V gave up 3 bases and J gave up 5 bases, with 10 bases separating them. In DNA form, the CDR3 reads TGCAGCGTTGAGCACGGGGGGAATGAAAAACTGTTTTTT. Protein: CSVEHGGNEKLFF.

This clonotype was counted at least ten times. The chain joins TRBV29-1 to TRBJ1-2; 9 positions match TRBD1. V shed 2 bases, J shed 8 bases, and the junction held 6 bases outside the gene matches. Germline-derived CDR1 and CDR2 are SQVTM and ANQGSEA. The CDR3 contains 13 residues. This chain's CDR3 is CSVETGGGEGYTF. The CDR3, as DNA: TGCAGCGTTGAAACAGGGGGCGGAGAGGGCTACACCTTC. Full variable domain (outside the CDR3, taken from reference TRBV29-1 and TRBJ1-2): SAVISQKPSRDICQRGTSLTIQCQVDSQVTMMFWYRQQPGQSLTLIATANQGSEATYESGFVIDKFPISRPNLTFSTLTVSNMSPEDSSIYLCSVETGGGEGYTFGSGTRLTVV.

The sample holds many counts of this clonotype. This rearrangement joins TRBV3-1 to TRBJ1-2; perhaps TRBD1 as D (6 bases). The germline gives CDR1 LGHDT, CDR2 YNNKEL (reference sequence). Trimming left V 2 bases short and J 4 bases short, with 11 bases between. The CDR3 covers 14 residues. DNA of the CDR3: TGTGCCAGCAGCCAAATTGGGGGGCCCTATGGCTACACCTTC. This codes for CASSQIGGPYGYTF.

This clonotype has ten or more counts. The chain has TRBV5-1 and TRBJ1-1; tentatively, D is TRBD1 (6 bases). The germline V and J ends were trimmed by 2 bases and 11 bases, with 16 bases remaining between them. CDR1 is SGHRS, CDR2 YFSETQ, per germline. The CDR3 loop spans 13 amino acids. The CDR3 coding sequence is TGCGCCAGCAGCTTTTATTGGGGGGCGGAGGCTTTCTTT. This sequence encodes CASSFYWGAEAFF.

This clonotype was counted only a few times. The J gene is TRBJ2-1, the V gene TRBV7-3; 8 bases fit TRBD2. The CDR3 runs 16 residues. J gave up 4 bases and V 1 base, and 6 bases lay outside the gene matches. Germline V gene lookup returns CDR1 SGHTA and CDR2 FQGTGA. CDR3 sequence reads: CASSLSGRRGYNEQFF. DNA for the CDR3: TGTGCCAGCAGCTTAAGCGGGAGGAGGGGGTACAATGAGCAGTTCTTC. The full variable domain, completed using reference TRBV7-3 and TRBJ2-1, is GAGVSQTPSNKVTEKGKYVELRCDPISGHTALYWYRQSLGQGPEFLIYFQGTGAADDSGLPNDRFFAVRPEGSVSTLKIQRTERGDSAVYLCASSLSGRRGYNEQFFGPGTRLTVL.